Listed below are T cell receptor beta chains from one sample, sequenced in a study of regulatory T cells in long-lasting Graves disease. One entry per CDR3 protein, called by TCRdb with MiXCR from the multiplex PCR reads. The table includes about 460,000 distinct CDR3 sequences, 22% detected once. Source: peripheral blood mononuclear cells (PBMCs), taken when the disease was refractory, from a patient treated with antithyroid drugs. The receptors shown here come from a female donor with Graves disease. Each CDR3 is given with its conserved first and last residue. A D gene is named only where the DNA matches it firmly. The size field is filled for only some rows; it gives once, few, many or a size class.

>TRBJ1-2|TRBV28|many|-
TGTGCCAGCAGTTTACAACAGTATGGCTACACCTTC
CASSLQQYGYTF
>TRBJ2-5|TRBV7-2|many|-
TGTGCCAGCAGCCCGTGGTATGCGGACCAAGAGACCCAGTACTTC
CASSPWYADQETQYF
>TRBJ2-7|TRBV20-1|-|TRBD2
TGCAGTGCTGGGGGGTTGACTAGCGGGACTCAGAACTACGAGCAGTACTTC
CSAGGLTSGTQNYEQYF
>TRBJ1-1|TRBV20-1|few|TRBD1
TGCAGTGCTAAGGCACAGGGGATTGAAGCTTTCTTT
CSAKAQGIEAFF
>TRBJ2-1|TRBV3-1|-|TRBD2
TGTGCCAGCAGCCAAGGACTAGCGGGAGGACCCTACAATGAGCAGTTCTTC
CASSQGLAGGPYNEQFF
>TRBJ1-1|TRBV12-3/TRBV12-4|many|TRBD1
TGTGCCAGCAGGAACAGGGGTCCTGAAGCTTTCTTT
CASRNRGPEAFF
>TRBJ1-6|TRBV6-1|-|-
TGTGCCAGCAGAGTTACCTATGACGGGGGTTCACCCCTCCACTTT
CASRVTYDGGSPLHF
>TRBJ2-7|TRBV6-1|many|-
TGTGCCAGCAGTCTGGGACCGCACAAAGAGGTTCGTTACGAGCAGTACTTC
CASSLGPHKEVRYEQYF
>TRBJ2-7|TRBV3-1|-|TRBD1
TGTGCCAGCAGCCAACCAGGGACAGCTGGCTACGAGCAGTACTTC
CASSQPGTAGYEQYF
>TRBJ1-6|TRBV7-3|many|-
TGTGCCAGCAGCCGCGATCCCACGGACAATAATTCACCCCTCCACTTT
CASSRDPTDNNSPLHF
>TRBJ1-5|TRBV6-1|many|TRBD1
TGTGCCAGCAGGGACAGGGATCTTCAGCCCCAGCATTTT
CASRDRDLQPQHF
>TRBJ1-1|TRBV28|few|TRBD1
TGTGCCAGCAGATCCTGGACAGGGGGCATCCCTGAAGCTTTCTTT
CASRSWTGGIPEAFF
>TRBJ2-2|TRBV6-1|once|-
TGTGCCAGCAAGGGCCAGGCCGGGGAGCTGTTTTTT
CASKGQAGELFF
>TRBJ1-2|TRBV19|many|TRBD1
TGTGCCAGTAGTATAGAAGACAGGGGATACTATGGCTACACCTTC
CASSIEDRGYYGYTF
>TRBJ2-1|TRBV11-2|-|-
TGTGCCAGCAGCTCCCGGTCGGAGCGTGCCGGTTACAATGAGCAGTTCTTC
CASSSRSERAGYNEQFF
>TRBJ2-5|TRBV6-1|-|TRBD2
TGTGCCAGCAGTCTCCCTCGGAGCGGGGCACAAGAGACCCAGTACTTC
CASSLPRSGAQETQYF
>TRBJ2-5|TRBV6-5|many|-
TGTGCCAGCAGTTCGCAGGGTACAGAGACCCAGTACTTC
CASSSQGTETQYF
>TRBJ1-1|TRBV6-4|few|-
TGTGCCAGCAGTTACGGGCAGGGTAAATTTCCAGAGAACACTGAAGCTTTCTTT
CASSYGQGKFPENTEAFF
>TRBJ1-2|TRBV3-1|-|-
TGTGCCAGCAGTCCCTCGGTAGCCCACTATGGCTACACCTTC
CASSPSVAHYGYTF
>TRBJ1-4|TRBV28|many|-
TGTGCCAGCAGACCTGGGAGGGTAGAACCTGAAAAACTGTTTTTT
CASRPGRVEPEKLFF
>TRBJ2-7|TRBV7-9|many|-
TGTGCCAGCAGCGTAACAGGGCCCGAGCAGTACTTC
CASSVTGPEQYF
>TRBJ2-5|TRBV20-1|many|-
TGCAGTGCTAGTGGCGGGCTCGAGACCCAGTACTTC
CSASGGLETQYF
>TRBJ2-7|TRBV4-3|few|TRBD1
TGCGCCAGCAGCCACCCATTAGGGGACAGGGGAAGTGTCGAGCAGTACTTC
CASSHPLGDRGSVEQYF
>TRBJ1-5|TRBV19|many|-
TGTGCCAGTAGAGGCAGCCTCGGGACGCATAGCAATCAGCCCCAGCATTTT
CASRGSLGTHSNQPQHF
>TRBJ2-5|TRBV6-1|many|-
TGTGCCAGCAGTCCAACTAGCATCCAAGAGACCCAGTACTTC
CASSPTSIQETQYF
>TRBJ2-2|TRBV12-3/TRBV12-4|many|-
TGTGCCAGCAGTTTAGCGGGGAACGGGGAGCTGTTTTTT
CASSLAGNGELFF
>TRBJ1-1|TRBV6-1|once|-
TGTGCCAGCAGCCCCGGGAAAAAGGGCCCGTGGAACACTGAAGCTTTCTTT
CASSPGKKGPWNTEAFF